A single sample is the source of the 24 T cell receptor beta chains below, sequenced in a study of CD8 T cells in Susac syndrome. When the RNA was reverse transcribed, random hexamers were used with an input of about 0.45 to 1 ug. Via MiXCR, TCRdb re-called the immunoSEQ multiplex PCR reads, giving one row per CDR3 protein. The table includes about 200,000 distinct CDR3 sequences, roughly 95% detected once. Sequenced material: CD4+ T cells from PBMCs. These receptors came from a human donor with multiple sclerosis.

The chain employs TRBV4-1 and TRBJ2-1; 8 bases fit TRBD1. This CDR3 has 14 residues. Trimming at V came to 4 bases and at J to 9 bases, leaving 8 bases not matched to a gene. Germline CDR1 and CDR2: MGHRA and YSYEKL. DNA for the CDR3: TGCGCCAGCAGCCGCTGGACAGGGAGTATTGAGCAGTTCTTC. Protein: CASSRWTGSIEQFF.

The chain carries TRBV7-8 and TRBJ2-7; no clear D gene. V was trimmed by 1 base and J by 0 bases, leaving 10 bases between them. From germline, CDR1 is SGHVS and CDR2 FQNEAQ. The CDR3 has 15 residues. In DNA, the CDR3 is TGTGCCAGCAGCTTAGATGTGATAGGCTCCTACGAGCAGTACTTC. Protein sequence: CASSLDVIGSYEQYF.

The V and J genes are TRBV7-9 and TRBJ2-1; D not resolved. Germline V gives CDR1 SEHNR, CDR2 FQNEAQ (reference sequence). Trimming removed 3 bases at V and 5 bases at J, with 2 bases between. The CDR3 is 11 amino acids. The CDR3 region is CASSFHNEQFF. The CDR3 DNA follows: TGTGCCAGCAGCTTCCACAATGAGCAGTTCTTC. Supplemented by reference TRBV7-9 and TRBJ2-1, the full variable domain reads DTGVSQNPRHKITKRGQNVTFRCDPISEHNRLYWYRQTLGQGPEFLTYFQNEAQLEKSRLLSDRFSAERPKGSFSTLEIQRTEQGDSAMYLCASSFHNEQFFGPGTRLTVL.

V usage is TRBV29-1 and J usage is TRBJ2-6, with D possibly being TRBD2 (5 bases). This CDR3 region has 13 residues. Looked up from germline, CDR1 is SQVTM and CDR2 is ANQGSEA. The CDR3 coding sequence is TGCGCCATGGACGGGGTTGGGGCCAACGTCCTGACTTTC. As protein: CAMDGVGANVLTF.

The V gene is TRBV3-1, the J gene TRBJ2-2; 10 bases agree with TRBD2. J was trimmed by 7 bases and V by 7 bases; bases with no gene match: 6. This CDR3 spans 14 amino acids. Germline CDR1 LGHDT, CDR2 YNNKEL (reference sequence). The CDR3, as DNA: TGTGCCAGCAAAGGGCTAGCGGGGGACGGGGAGCTGTTTTTT. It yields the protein CASKGLAGDGELFF.

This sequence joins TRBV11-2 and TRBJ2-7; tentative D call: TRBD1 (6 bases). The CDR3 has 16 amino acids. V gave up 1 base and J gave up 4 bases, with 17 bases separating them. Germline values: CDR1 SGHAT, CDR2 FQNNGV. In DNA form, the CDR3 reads TGTGCCAGCAGCTTAGGCTCAGGGGTAGTAGGTTACGAGCAGTACTTC. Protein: CASSLGSGVVGYEQYF.

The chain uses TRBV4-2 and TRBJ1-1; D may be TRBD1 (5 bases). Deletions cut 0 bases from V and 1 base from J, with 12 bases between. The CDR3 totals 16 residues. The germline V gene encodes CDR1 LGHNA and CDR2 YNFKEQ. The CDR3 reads CASSQDRNGANTEAFF. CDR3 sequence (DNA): TGTGCCAGCAGCCAAGATAGGAACGGGGCGAACACTGAAGCTTTCTTT.

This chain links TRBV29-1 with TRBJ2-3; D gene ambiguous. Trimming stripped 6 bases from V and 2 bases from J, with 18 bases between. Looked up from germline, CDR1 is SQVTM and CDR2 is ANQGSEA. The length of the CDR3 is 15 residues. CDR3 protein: CSVAFSLLFTDTQYF. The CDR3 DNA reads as TGCAGCGTGGCCTTTTCCCTCCTTTTCACAGATACGCAGTATTTT.

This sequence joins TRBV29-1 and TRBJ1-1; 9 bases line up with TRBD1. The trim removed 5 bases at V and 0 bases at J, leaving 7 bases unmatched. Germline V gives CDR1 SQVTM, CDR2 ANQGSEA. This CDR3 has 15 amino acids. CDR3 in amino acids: CSVKGQGYMNTEAFF. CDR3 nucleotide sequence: TGCAGCGTTAAGGGACAGGGATACATGAACACTGAAGCTTTCTTT.

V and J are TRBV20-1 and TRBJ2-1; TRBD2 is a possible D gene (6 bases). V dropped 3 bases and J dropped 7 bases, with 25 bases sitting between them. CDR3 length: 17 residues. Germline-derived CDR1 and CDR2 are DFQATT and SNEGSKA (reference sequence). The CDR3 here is CSARIRGGPLYRNEQFF. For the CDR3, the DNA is TGCAGTGCTAGGATTCGCGGAGGGCCGCTTTATAGAAATGAGCAGTTCTTC.

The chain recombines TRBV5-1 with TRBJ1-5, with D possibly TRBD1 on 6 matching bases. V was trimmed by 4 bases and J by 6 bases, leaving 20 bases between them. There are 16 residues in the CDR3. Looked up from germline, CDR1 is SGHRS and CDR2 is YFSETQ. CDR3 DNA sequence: TGCGCCAGCAGCAAAGTTGGCAGGGGCGAGGGTCAGCCCCAGCATTTT. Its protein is CASSKVGRGEGQPQHF.

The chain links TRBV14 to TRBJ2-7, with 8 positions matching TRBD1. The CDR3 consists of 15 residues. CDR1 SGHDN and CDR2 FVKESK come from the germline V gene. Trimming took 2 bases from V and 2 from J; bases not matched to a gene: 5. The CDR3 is CASSQWGTGTYEQYF. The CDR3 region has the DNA TGTGCCAGCAGCCAATGGGGGACAGGTACCTACGAGCAGTACTTC.

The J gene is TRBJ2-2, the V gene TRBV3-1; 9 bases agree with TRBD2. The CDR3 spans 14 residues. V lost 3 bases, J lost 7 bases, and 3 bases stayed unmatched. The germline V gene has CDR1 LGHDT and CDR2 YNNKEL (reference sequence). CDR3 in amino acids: CASSQQAGGGELFF. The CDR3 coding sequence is TGTGCCAGCAGCCAGCAAGCGGGAGGCGGGGAGCTGTTTTTT.

The CDR3 region has the DNA TGTGCCAGCAGCCTCAGAGGGGACGGAATCAATGAGCAGTTCTTC. It yields the protein CASSLRGDGINEQFF. This rearrangement joins TRBV9 to TRBJ2-1; D could derive from TRBD1 or TRBD2 (5 bases each). The CDR3 covers 15 residues. Trimming took off 4 bases at V and 6 bases at J, with 17 bases between the two ends. The germline V gene encodes CDR1 SGDLS and CDR2 YYNGEE.

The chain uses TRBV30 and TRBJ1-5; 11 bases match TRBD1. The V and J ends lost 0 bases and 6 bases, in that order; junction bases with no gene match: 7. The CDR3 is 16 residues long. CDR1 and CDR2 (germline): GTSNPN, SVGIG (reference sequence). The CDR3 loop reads CAWSVAGTGGSQPQHF. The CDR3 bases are TGTGCCTGGAGTGTAGCCGGGACAGGGGGATCTCAGCCCCAGCATTTT.

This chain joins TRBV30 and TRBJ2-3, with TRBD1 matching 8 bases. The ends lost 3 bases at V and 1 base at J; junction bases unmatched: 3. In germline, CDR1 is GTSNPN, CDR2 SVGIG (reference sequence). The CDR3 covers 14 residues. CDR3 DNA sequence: TGTGCCTGGAGAGCGGACAGGGGCACAGATACGCAGTATTTT. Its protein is CAWRADRGTDTQYF.

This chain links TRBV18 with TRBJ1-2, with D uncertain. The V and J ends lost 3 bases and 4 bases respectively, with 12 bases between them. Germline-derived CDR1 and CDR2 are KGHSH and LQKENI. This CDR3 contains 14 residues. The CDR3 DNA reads TGTGCCAGCTCACCGTCGGGGAGGGTCTATGGCTACACCTTC. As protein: CASSPSGRVYGYTF.

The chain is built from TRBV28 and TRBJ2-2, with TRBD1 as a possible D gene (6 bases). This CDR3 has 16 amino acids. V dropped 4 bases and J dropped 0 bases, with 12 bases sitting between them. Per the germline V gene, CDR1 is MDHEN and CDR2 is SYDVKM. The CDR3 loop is CASSSPGATNTGELFF. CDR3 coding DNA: TGTGCCAGCAGTTCCCCAGGGGCTACGAACACCGGGGAGCTGTTTTTT.

The CDR3 coding sequence is TGTGCCTGGTCAGCTGTGCCGTTAAACTATGGCTACACCTTC. It yields the protein CAWSAVPLNYGYTF. V usage is TRBV30 and J usage is TRBJ1-2; D call uncertain. CDR3 length: 14 amino acids. The germline V and J ends were trimmed by 5 bases and 2 bases, with 15 bases remaining between them. Germline values: CDR1 GTSNPN, CDR2 SVGIG (reference sequence).

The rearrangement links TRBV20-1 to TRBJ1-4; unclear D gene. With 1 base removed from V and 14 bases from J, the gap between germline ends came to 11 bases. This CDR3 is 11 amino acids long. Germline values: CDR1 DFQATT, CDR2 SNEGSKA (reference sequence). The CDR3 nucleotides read TGCAGTGCTAGAGTGGGCAGGCGGCTGTTTTTT. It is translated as CSARVGRRLFF.

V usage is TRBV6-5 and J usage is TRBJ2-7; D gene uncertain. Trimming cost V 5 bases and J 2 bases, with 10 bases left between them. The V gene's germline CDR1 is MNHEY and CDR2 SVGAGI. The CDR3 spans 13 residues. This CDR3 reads CASSPGGPYEQYF. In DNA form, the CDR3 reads TGTGCCAGCAGTCCGGGCGGTCCCTACGAGCAGTACTTC.

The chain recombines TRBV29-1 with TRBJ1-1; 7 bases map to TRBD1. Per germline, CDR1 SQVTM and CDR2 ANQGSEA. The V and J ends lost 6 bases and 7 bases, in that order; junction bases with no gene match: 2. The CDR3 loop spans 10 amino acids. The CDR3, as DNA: TGCAGCGTGGGGACAGTTGAAGCTTTCTTT. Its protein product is CSVGTVEAFF.

The CDR3 loop reads CASSQSAQGRETQYF. The CDR3 coding sequence is TGTGCCAGCAGCCAATCGGCACAGGGAAGAGAGACCCAGTACTTC. The rearrangement links TRBV16 to TRBJ2-5, with a possible D match to TRBD1 (6 bases). The V end was cut by 0 bases, the J end by 4 bases, with 12 bases between. Germline values: CDR1 KGHSY, CDR2 FQNENV. This CDR3 has 15 amino acids.

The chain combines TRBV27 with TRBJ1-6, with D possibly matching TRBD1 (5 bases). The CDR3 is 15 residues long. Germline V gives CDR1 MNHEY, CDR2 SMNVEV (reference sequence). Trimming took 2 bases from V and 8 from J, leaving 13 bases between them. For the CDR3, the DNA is TGTGCCAGCAGTTTAAAGGGACCGGCCGATTCACCCCTCCACTTT. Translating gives CASSLKGPADSPLHF.